The clone carrying this T cell receptor beta chain was counted at least ten times. Its antigen is unidentified. This CDR3 region has 12 residues. The V end lost 1 base, the J end lost 5 bases, and 3 bases lay between the germline ends. CDR1 is SNHLY and CDR2 is FYNNEI in the germline V gene. This sample was included in a study of neurological immune-mediated disorders. Unsorted libraries used 2 million PBMCs kept at -80 degrees C. Study results and caveats: In HTLV-1-associated myelopathy, TCR clonal expansion was greatest, whereas multiple sclerosis had the least, falling below healthy controls.

The cDNA was produced through 5'RACE with 10-nucleotide random UMIs. A single run covered 15-18 subjects with over 180 million TCR-beta sequences. TCRdb redid the calling of the 5' RACE reads with MiXCR, one entry per CDR3 protein. The repertoire holds 35,000 or so distinct CDR3 sequences, approximately 10% seen once, with about 6.6% in the top ten. The sequenced material came from PBMCs. The V gene is TRBV2, the J gene TRBJ2-1; D gene ambiguous. The TCR sequence derives from a woman in her 30s with HTLV-1-associated myelopathy (HAM/TSP). In nucleotides, the CDR3 is TGTGCCAGCAGTGAAGGAGACAATGAGCAGTTCTTC. Its translation is CASSEGDNEQFF.